Each of the 9 T cell receptor beta chains below was sequenced from the same sample in a study of beta chain features in type 1 diabetes. General study points: Researchers report that Type 1 diabetes patients had moderately but significantly shorter TCRB CDR3s across all four CD4+ subsets.

Reverse transcribing all isolated RNA meant expressed TCRB transcripts were sequenced. The protocol was immunoSEQ multiplex PCR, while the TCRdb copy is restricted to in-frame clones and leaves out a portion. The repertoire holds roughly 730,000 clones, with 13% as singletons. These receptors' antigens are unknown. Sequencing was performed on naive CD4+ T cells from blood. The receptors come from a man aged 18 to 35 with type 1 diabetes.

This clone occurred a few times. One junction end does not reproduce the germline sequence, and a read error may be involved. The chain is built from TRBV4-1 and TRBJ2-1; no clear D gene. The V gene's germline CDR1 is MGHRA and CDR2 YSYEKL. The length of the CDR3 is 14 residues. The CDR3 is CASSHTLGENEQFF. The CDR3 bases are TGTGCCAGCAGCCACACCCTCGGAGAGAATGAGCAGTTCTTC.

This clone was picked up a small number of times. The CDR3 reads CASSSVETQYF. CDR3 bases: TGTGCCAGCAGCTCGGTAGAGACCCAGTACTTC. The chain links TRBV11-2 to TRBJ2-5, with D uncertain. Trimming took off 4 bases at V and 4 bases at J, with 4 bases between the two ends. Per germline, CDR1 SGHAT and CDR2 FQNNGV. The CDR3 consists of 11 residues. Looking up the rest from reference TRBV11-2 and TRBJ2-5 gives the full variable domain: EAGVAQSPRYKIIEKRQSVAFWCNPISGHATLYWYQQILGQGPKLLIQFQNNGVVDDSQLPKDRFSAERLKGVDSTLKIQPAKLEDSAVYLCASSSVETQYFGPGTRLLVL.

V usage is TRBV6-1 and J usage is TRBJ1-1; D not resolved. Trimming removed 6 bases at V and 3 bases at J, with 8 bases between. There are 12 residues in the CDR3. Germline lookup yields CDR1 MNHNS and CDR2 SASEGT. The CDR3 region has the DNA TGTGCCAGCAGCTTAGACTACACTGAAGCTTTCTTT. Its protein is CASSLDYTEAFF.

The rearrangement uses TRBV27 and TRBJ2-5; D uncertain. CDR1 and CDR2 from the germline V gene are MNHEY and SMNVEV (reference sequence). V lost 6 bases to trimming and J lost 3 bases, with 5 bases between them. The CDR3 runs to 11 residues. CDR3 in amino acids: CASRREETQYF. CDR3 nucleotide sequence: TGTGCCAGCAGAAGGGAAGAGACCCAGTACTTC.

This chain uses TRBV30 with TRBJ1-6; tentative D call: TRBD1 (5 bases). The germline gives CDR1 GTSNPN, CDR2 SVGIG (reference sequence). The CDR3 is made up of 18 amino acids. Trimming took off 2 bases at V and 0 bases at J, with 17 bases between the two ends. CDR3: CAWSPPDGGSSYNSPLHF. The CDR3, as DNA: TGTGCCTGGAGTCCACCGGACGGGGGAAGCTCCTATAATTCACCCCTCCACTTT.

J is TRBJ1-5 and V is TRBV21-1. TRBV21-1 is termed a pseudogene. CDR3 length: 14 amino acids. The CDR3 here is CASSGARSNQPQHF. In DNA form, the CDR3 reads TGTGCCAGCAGCGGAGCCCGCAGCAATCAGCCCCAGCATTTT.

This clone was observed a single time. The chain is built from TRBV6-5 and TRBJ1-1; D is undetermined. Per the germline V gene, CDR1 is MNHEY and CDR2 is SVGAGI. The CDR3 runs 13 residues. V shed 6 bases and J shed 2 bases, with 10 bases lying between them. The CDR3 is CASSRTENTEAFF. The CDR3 coding sequence is TGTGCCAGCAGCCGCACAGAAAACACTGAAGCTTTCTTT.

This clone was observed a few times. The chain combines TRBV4-1 with TRBJ1-2, with D possibly TRBD1 on 6 matching bases. Trimming shortened V by 1 base and J by 4 bases, and 16 bases separated the two germline ends. The CDR3 has 16 residues. Germline V gene lookup returns CDR1 MGHRA and CDR2 YSYEKL. CDR3 sequence (DNA): TGCGCCAGCAGCCAAGCGGCCCAGGGGATAGCCTATGGCTACACCTTC. This encodes CASSQAAQGIAYGYTF.

The V and J genes are TRBV7-8 and TRBJ1-2, with TRBD1 matching over 7 bases. CDR1 and CDR2 from the germline V gene are SGHVS and FQNEAQ. The CDR3 covers 13 residues. V lost 5 bases, J lost 4 bases, and 4 bases stayed unmatched. For the CDR3, the DNA is TGTGCCAGCAGCCAAACAGGGGCCTATGGCTACACCTTC. It is translated as CASSQTGAYGYTF.